The 25 T cell receptor beta chains reported below all come from one sample, sequenced in a study of CD8 T cells in ankylosing spondylitis. Using its own MiXCR run on the 5' RACE reads, TCRdb lists one record per CDR3 protein. This table holds around 75,000 distinct CDR3 sequences, about 5.7% found once. The sample comprised blood, either unsorted or a sorted T cell fraction (not recorded which). These receptors came from a male donor with ankylosing spondylitis or in good health (not recorded which).

This clonotype was seen repeatedly, ten times or more. The chain combines TRBV4-2 with TRBJ1-4; D is uncertain. Germline V gene lookup returns CDR1 LGHNA and CDR2 YNFKEQ. V lost 3 bases, J lost 3 bases, and 14 bases lay in between. The CDR3 sequence is 16 residues long. The CDR3 DNA is TGTGCCAGCAGCCAGACCTTCAGGATGCCTAATGAAAAACTGTTTTTT. It codes for CASSQTFRMPNEKLFF.

This clonotype came up many times. The V and J genes are TRBV19 and TRBJ2-3, with D perhaps TRBD1 (5 bases). V dropped 3 bases and J dropped 7 bases, with 14 bases sitting between them. This CDR3 region has 14 residues. Germline V gene lookup returns CDR1 LNHDA and CDR2 SQIVND (reference sequence). As DNA, the CDR3 is TGTGCCAGTAGTATTGGGCAGGGTGTGAATACGCAGTATTTT. This codes for CASSIGQGVNTQYF.

This clonotype was detected ten times or more. This rearrangement joins TRBV10-1 to TRBJ2-1; 9 bases align to TRBD1. Germline CDR1 is WNHNN and CDR2 is SYGVQD (reference sequence). The ends lost 6 bases at V and 7 bases at J; junction bases unmatched: 7. This CDR3 region has 14 residues. This CDR3 reads CASSPGTGINEQFF. CDR3 DNA sequence: TGCGCCAGCAGCCCCGGGACAGGGATTAATGAGCAGTTCTTC.

This clonotype was seen repeatedly, ten times or more. The J gene is TRBJ2-5, the V gene TRBV10-1, with D perhaps assigned TRBD1 or TRBD2 (5 bases each). Trimming took off 2 bases at V and 3 bases at J, with 13 bases between the two ends. CDR3 length equals 15 residues. Germline CDR1 is WNHNN and CDR2 is SYGVQD (reference sequence). The CDR3 bases are TGCGCCAGCAGTGAGACGTCGGGGCCAGAAGAGACCCAGTACTTC. Translating it yields CASSETSGPEETQYF.

In this sample, this clonotype turned up many times. The rearrangement uses TRBV18 and TRBJ1-6, with TRBD1 matching 7 bases. In germline, CDR1 is KGHSH, CDR2 LQKENI. V gave up 2 bases and J gave up 9 bases; unmatched junction bases: 7. This CDR3 comprises 15 residues. CDR3: CASSPSVGTASPLHF. DNA for the CDR3: TGTGCCAGCTCACCAAGCGTCGGGACAGCTTCACCCCTCCACTTT.

This clonotype showed up many times. The CDR3 sequence is CSARVYGITSNEQFF. The CDR3 DNA follows: TGCAGTGCTAGGGTCTATGGGATCACAAGCAATGAGCAGTTCTTC. V and J are TRBV20-1 and TRBJ2-1; D call uncertain. The CDR3 contains 15 residues. Germline CDR1 is DFQATT and CDR2 is SNEGSKA (reference sequence). V lost 3 bases and J 6 bases, leaving 18 bases between the germline ends.

This clonotype came up many times. The chain uses TRBV28 and TRBJ1-6; 9 bases agree with TRBD1. The germline V gene has CDR1 MDHEN and CDR2 SYDVKM. The CDR3 extends over 17 amino acids. V shed 5 bases, J shed 6 bases, and the junction held 11 bases outside the gene matches. CDR3 loop: CASSLLTGGMGNSPLHF. In nucleotides, the CDR3 is TGTGCCAGCAGTCTCCTGACAGGGGGGATGGGTAATTCACCCCTCCACTTT.

Ten or more counts support this clonotype. In DNA form, the CDR3 reads TGCAGTGCTAGAGATTGGGGGGCAAATAGCAATCAGCCCCAGCATTTT. Amino acid sequence: CSARDWGANSNQPQHF. The J gene is TRBJ1-5, the V gene TRBV20-1; tentative D call: TRBD1 (6 bases). Germline assignment: CDR1 DFQATT and CDR2 SNEGSKA (reference sequence). The germline V and J ends were trimmed by 0 bases and 0 bases, with 12 bases remaining between them. The length of the CDR3 is 16 residues.

This clonotype was seen a handful of times. This chain connects TRBV19 to TRBJ1-1; TRBD1 is a possible D gene (5 bases). In germline, CDR1 is LNHDA, CDR2 SQIVND (reference sequence). This CDR3 is built from 14 residues. Trimming took 2 bases from V and 3 from J, leaving 10 bases between them. This CDR3 is CASSIFGGDTEAFF. For the CDR3, the DNA is TGTGCCAGTAGTATATTCGGGGGGGACACTGAAGCTTTCTTT.

This clonotype was recorded many times. The CDR3 loop reads CASSLRGEQYF. The DNA for the CDR3 is TGTGCCAGCAGTCTCCGGGGTGAGCAGTACTTC. This chain uses TRBV6-2 or TRBV6-3 with TRBJ2-7; maybe TRBD2 (5 bases). Trimming removed 5 bases from V and 7 bases from J, with 9 bases in between. Per germline, CDR1 MNHEY and CDR2 SVGEGT. The CDR3 runs to 11 residues.

This clonotype was recorded at least ten times. The V gene is TRBV20-1, the J gene TRBJ2-3; D is unresolved. Germline assignment: CDR1 DFQATT and CDR2 SNEGSKA (reference sequence). This CDR3 has 12 residues. V shed 8 bases and J shed 0 bases, with 9 bases lying between them. CDR3 DNA: TGCAGTCATCGATACAGCACAGATACGCAGTATTTT. Translation: CSHRYSTDTQYF.

This clonotype was recorded many times. The chain recombines TRBV5-1 with TRBJ2-1; maybe TRBD2 (7 bases). CDR3 length: 15 residues. Per germline, CDR1 SGHRS and CDR2 YFSETQ. The V and J ends lost 4 bases and 7 bases respectively, with 18 bases between them. This CDR3 reads CASSPQGGASNEQFF. For the CDR3, the DNA is TGCGCCAGCAGCCCCCAAGGGGGGGCCTCGAATGAGCAGTTCTTC.

This clonotype was counted ten times or more. The rearrangement links TRBV12-2 to TRBJ1-5. TRBV12-2 corresponds to a pseudogene. The CDR3 runs 16 residues. This CDR3 reads CASRSGGNYSHQPQHF. CDR3 bases: TGTGCAAGTCGCTCAGGAGGGAATTACAGCCATCAGCCCCAGCATTTT.

The chain couples TRBV10-2 to TRBJ2-3; either TRBD1 or TRBD2 may supply D (6 bases each). Germline V CDR1 and CDR2: WSHSY, SAAADI. Trimming pared 5 bases from V and 2 bases from J, leaving 17 bases between. The CDR3 is 16 amino acids. The CDR3, as DNA: TGCGCCAGCAGTTTCAACCGGGGGCCCCCCACAGATACGCAGTATTTT. Translation gives CASSFNRGPPTDTQYF.

There are many counts of this clonotype. The CDR3 bases are TGTGCCAGTAGTCCGACCCACAGGGGCAGAGCTTTCTTT. It encodes CASSPTHRGRAFF. The V call is TRBV19, the J call TRBJ1-1; 7 bases map to TRBD1. The CDR3 has 13 residues. The junction had 10 bases not matched to a gene; V was cut back by 5 bases and J by 10 bases. Germline V gene lookup returns CDR1 LNHDA and CDR2 SQIVND (reference sequence).

This clonotype has a count of ten or more. This chain joins TRBV20-1 and TRBJ2-2, with 8 bases identical to TRBD2. There are 14 residues in the CDR3. With 2 bases clipped from V and 8 bases from J, the junction kept 7 bases outside the gene matches. CDR1 is DFQATT and CDR2 is SNEGSKA in the germline V gene (reference sequence). CDR3 nucleotide sequence: TGCAGTGCTAGACCCCCGGGAGGGGAAGGGGAGCTGTTTTTT. This sequence encodes CSARPPGGEGELFF.

This clonotype was counted ten times or more. J is TRBJ1-2 and V is TRBV12-5; the D gene is possibly TRBD1 (5 bases). CDR1 LGHNT and CDR2 FRNRAP come from the germline V gene. This CDR3 has 16 residues. The V end was cut by 5 bases, the J end by 8 bases, with 24 bases between. CDR3 protein: CASGLAPDSWGQGYTF. CDR3 nucleotides: TGTGCTAGTGGTCTCGCACCCGACAGTTGGGGCCAAGGCTACACCTTC.

This clonotype has a handful of counts. Its ends do not fully match the called genes, so a read error is possible. This chain links TRBV7-6 with TRBJ2-7, with D unclear. CDR1 and CDR2 from the germline V gene are SGHVS and FNYEAQ. The CDR3 has 14 residues. CDR3 sequence reads: CVSSSNTGGSEQYF. The CDR3 nucleotides are TGTGTCAGCAGCTCAAACACGGGCGGTAGTGAGCAGTACTTC.

This clonotype was seen repeatedly, ten times or more. This chain links TRBV28 with TRBJ1-5; D uncertain. The V end was cut by 3 bases, the J end by 0 bases, with 3 bases between. The germline CDR1 and CDR2 sequences are MDHEN and SYDVKM. This CDR3 is built from 13 residues. DNA of the CDR3: TGTGCCAGCAGTTTCTATAGCAATCAGCCCCAGCATTTT. Protein sequence: CASSFYSNQPQHF.

In the case of this clonotype: One end of the junction varies from germline; a read error may be responsible. The chain employs TRBV28 and TRBJ2-1; D is perhaps TRBD1 (7 bases). Germline lookup yields CDR1 MDHEN and CDR2 SYDVKM. This CDR3 region has 15 residues. For the CDR3, the DNA is TGTGCCAGCAGTTCTCAGGGGGGCGAATACAATAAGCAGTTCTTC. Translated: CASSSQGGEYNKQFF.

This clonotype was seen many times. This chain connects TRBV7-6 to TRBJ2-2; no reliable D call. The CDR3 is 14 residues long. Germline loops: CDR1 SGHVS, CDR2 FNYEAQ. Trimming removed 1 base from V and 4 bases from J, with 7 bases in between. In DNA form, the CDR3 reads TGTGCCAGCAGCTTAGGGAAGGCCACCGGGGAGCTGTTTTTT. Translating it yields CASSLGKATGELFF.

On this clonotype: A much larger clone is a single base away; this may be a read error. The chain couples TRBV4-1 to TRBJ2-7, with 9 bases identical to TRBD1. Germline values: CDR1 MGHRA, CDR2 YSYEKL. This CDR3 is built from 14 residues. As DNA, the CDR3 is TGCGTCAGCAGCCGCGGACAGGGGAATTACGAGCAGTACTTC. As protein: CVSSRGQGNYEQYF.

There are many counts of this clonotype. The CDR3 DNA follows: TGCGCCAGCACCCTTGGACGGACAGGGGGCACTGAAGCTTTCTTT. Translation gives CASTLGRTGGTEAFF. The J gene is TRBJ1-1, the V gene TRBV5-1, with 10 bases lining up with TRBD1. With 6 bases clipped from V and 4 bases from J, the junction kept 9 bases outside the gene matches. The CDR3 has 15 amino acids. In germline, CDR1 is SGHRS, CDR2 YFSETQ.

This clonotype has ten or more counts. The chain carries TRBV12-3 or TRBV12-4 and TRBJ2-4; D may match TRBD1 or TRBD2 (5 bases each). CDR3 length: 12 residues. Trimming left V 0 bases short and J 8 bases short, with 5 bases between. The CDR3 DNA reads as TGTGCCAGCAGTTTAGCGGGGGACATTCAGTACTTC. Translated: CASSLAGDIQYF.

The table lists this clonotype with a few counts. The chain has TRBV20-1 and TRBJ2-4; D might be TRBD2 (6 bases). Looked up from germline, CDR1 is DFQATT and CDR2 is SNEGSKA (reference sequence). The V end was cut by 0 bases, the J end by 12 bases, with 12 bases between. This CDR3 spans 12 amino acids. CDR3 nucleotide sequence: TGCAGTGCTAGAGACCCACGGGACTCTCAGTACTTC. This translates into CSARDPRDSQYF.